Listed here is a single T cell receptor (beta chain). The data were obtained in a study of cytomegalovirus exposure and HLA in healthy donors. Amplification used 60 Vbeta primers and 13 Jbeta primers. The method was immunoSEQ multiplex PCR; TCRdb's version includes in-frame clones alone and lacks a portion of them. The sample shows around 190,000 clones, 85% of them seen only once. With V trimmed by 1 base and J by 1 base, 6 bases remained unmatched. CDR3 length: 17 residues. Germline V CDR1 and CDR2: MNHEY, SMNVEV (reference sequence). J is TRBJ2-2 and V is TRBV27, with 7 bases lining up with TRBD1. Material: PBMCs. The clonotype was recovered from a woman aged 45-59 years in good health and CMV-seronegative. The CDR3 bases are TGTGCCAGCAGTTTATACGGGACAGAACTGAACACCGGGGAGCTGTTTTTT. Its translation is CASSLYGTELNTGELFF.